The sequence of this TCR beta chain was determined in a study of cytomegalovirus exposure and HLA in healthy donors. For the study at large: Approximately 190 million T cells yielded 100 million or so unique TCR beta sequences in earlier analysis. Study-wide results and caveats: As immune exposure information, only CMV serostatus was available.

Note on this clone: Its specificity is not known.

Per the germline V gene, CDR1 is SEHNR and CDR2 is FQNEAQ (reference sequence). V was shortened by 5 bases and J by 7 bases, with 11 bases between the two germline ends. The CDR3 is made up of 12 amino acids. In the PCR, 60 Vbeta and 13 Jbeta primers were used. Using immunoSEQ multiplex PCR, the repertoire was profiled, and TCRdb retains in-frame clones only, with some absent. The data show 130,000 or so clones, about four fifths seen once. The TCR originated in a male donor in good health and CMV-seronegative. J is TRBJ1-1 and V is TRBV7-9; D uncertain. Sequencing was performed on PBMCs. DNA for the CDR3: TGTGCCAGCAGCCCCCGGCGGGATGAAGCTTTCTTT. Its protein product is CASSPRRDEAFF.